This T cell receptor beta chain comes out of a study of control samples from healthy donors and cancer patients. V was pared by 3 bases and J by 3 bases, with 11 bases between. The CDR3 runs to 14 residues. The V gene's germline CDR1 is MDHEN and CDR2 SYDVKM. This table comes from immunoSEQ multiplex PCR, and its TCRdb copy is limited to in-frame clones, with some not included. The table shows about 86,000 clones, with approximately 95% occurring only once. The V and J genes are TRBV28 and TRBJ1-1; weak D call: TRBD1 (5 bases). The receptor comes from a woman under 40 in good health. The specimen sequenced was blood. The CDR3 DNA reads TGTGCCAGCAGTTTTTGGGGGAAGGACACTGAAGCTTTCTTT. It is translated as CASSFWGKDTEAFF.